The rows below give T cell receptor beta chains drawn from one sample of a study of T cell repertoires in cytomegalovirus infection. No antigen has been assigned to these receptors. One entry per CDR3 protein results from TCRdb running MiXCR on the reads. The sample has about 310,000 distinct CDR3 sequences, approximately 25% seen once; the top ten hold 10% to 15%. This specimen was cultured PBMCs, taken from culture after CMV antigen stimulation. The receptor source for this set is a human donor in good health (CMV status not recorded). Some clones in this sample may be carry-over from other donors' samples. CDR3s include the opening cysteine and the closing phenylalanine or tryptophan. A D gene is named only where the DNA matches it firmly. Expanded clones get a size class; other rows say once, few or many, or leave the size out.

v_call,clone_size,d_call,j_call,cdr3_aa,cdr3_nt
TRBV12-3/TRBV12-4,many,-,TRBJ2-1,CASSLDALAGEQFF,TGTGCCAGCAGTTTAGACGCCCTGGCCGGAGAGCAGTTCTTC
TRBV4-1,few,-,TRBJ2-7,CASSQDTLPLAF,TGCGCCAGCAGCCAAGACACTTTACCTTTGGCCTTC
TRBV27,few,TRBD2,TRBJ2-7,CASSPVWRGTNYEQYF,TGTGCCAGCAGTCCCGTTTGGCGGGGGACGAACTACGAGCAGTACTTC
TRBV7-9,few,-,TRBJ2-4,CASSLVTAGLAKNIQYF,TGTGCCAGCAGCTTAGTAACGGCGGGTCTAGCCAAAAACATTCAGTACTTC
TRBV4-3,-,-,TRBJ2-3,CASRDRNMDTQYF,TGCGCCAGCAGAGACAGGAACATGGATACGCAGTATTTT
TRBV6-2/TRBV6-3,once,-,TRBJ2-5,CASSYYGRGETQYF,TGTGCCAGCAGTTACTACGGGAGAGGGGAGACCCAGTACTTC
TRBV7-2,many,-,TRBJ2-4,CASSLSSTGAKNIQYF,TGTGCCAGCAGCTTATCGAGTACAGGAGCCAAAAACATTCAGTACTTC
TRBV7-2,many,-,TRBJ2-1,CASSLVPGYNEQFF,TGTGCCAGCAGCTTAGTTCCGGGGTACAATGAGCAGTTCTTC
TRBV28,-,TRBD1,TRBJ2-7,CASNTGTGPSEQYF,TGTGCCAGCAATACCGGGACAGGGCCCTCCGAGCAGTACTTC
TRBV12-3/TRBV12-4,-,-,TRBJ2-3,CASSLSYADTQYF,TGTGCCAGCAGCCTATCATACGCAGATACGCAGTATTTT
TRBV6-2/TRBV6-3,-,TRBD1,TRBJ2-5,CASSSGYRGEQETQYF,TGTGCCAGCAGTTCCGGCTACAGGGGCGAGCAAGAGACCCAGTACTTC
TRBV12-3/TRBV12-4,-,-,TRBJ2-3,CASSFLTLGTDTQYF,TGTGCCAGCAGTTTCTTAACGCTCGGGACAGATACGCAGTATTTT
TRBV28,-,-,TRBJ2-7,CASSFSGMADYEQYF,TGTGCCAGCAGTTTTTCCGGAATGGCGGACTACGAGCAGTACTTC